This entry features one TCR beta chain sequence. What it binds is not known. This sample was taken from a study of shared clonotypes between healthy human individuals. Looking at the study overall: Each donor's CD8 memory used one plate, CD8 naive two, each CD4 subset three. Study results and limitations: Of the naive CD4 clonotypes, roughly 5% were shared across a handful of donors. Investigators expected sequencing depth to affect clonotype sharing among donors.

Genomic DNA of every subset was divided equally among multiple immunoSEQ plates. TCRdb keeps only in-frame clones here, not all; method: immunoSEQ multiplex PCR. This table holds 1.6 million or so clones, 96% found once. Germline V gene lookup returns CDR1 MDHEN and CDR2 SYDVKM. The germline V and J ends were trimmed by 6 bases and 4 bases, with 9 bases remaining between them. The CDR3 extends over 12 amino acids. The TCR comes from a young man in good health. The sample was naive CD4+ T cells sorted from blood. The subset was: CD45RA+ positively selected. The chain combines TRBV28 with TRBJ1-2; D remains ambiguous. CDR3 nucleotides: TGTGCCAGCAGCCTAACTCTCTATGGCTACACCTTC. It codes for CASSLTLYGYTF.